By proportion, the clone carrying this TCR beta chain is large. The antigen is undetermined. This sample was included in a study of vaccination and CD4 T cells after COVID-19. Study at large: Timing of post-vaccine sample collection was a median around 72 days after dose two, with a range of 14 to 241.

As to treatment: roughly 11-day PBMC culture with coronavirus spike peptide pools or control peptides (ViraFEST assay). This CDR3 is 13 amino acids long. Trimming cost V 10 bases and J 3 bases, with 16 bases left between them. Germline loops: CDR1 MNHNS, CDR2 SASEGT. Cultured CD4+ T cells had their DNA profiled by the Oncomine TCR Beta short-read assay. TCRdb re-called the PCR reads through MiXCR, storing one row per CDR3 protein. Of approximately 16,000 distinct CDR3 sequences listed, around three quarters are singletons. The V and J genes are TRBV6-1 and TRBJ2-7; D is perhaps TRBD2 (5 bases). Sequencing was performed on CD4+ T cells from blood, cultured in vitro. This clonotype was sampled from a human donor who had recovered from COVID-19. CDR3 protein: CATTLTGSYEQYF. DNA for the CDR3: TGTGCCACCACTTTGACGGGGAGCTACGAGCAGTACTTC.